A selection of T cell receptor beta chains follows, all from one sample in a study of T cell repertoires in cytomegalovirus infection. TCRdb redid the calling of the reads with MiXCR, one entry per CDR3 protein. The sample includes some 800,000 distinct CDR3 sequences, almost 30% of them seen just once. No antigen has been assigned to these receptors. The sequencing used cultured CD8+ T cells from PBMCs, collected from culture after CMV antigen stimulation. The receptors originated from a human donor in good health (CMV status not recorded). Some clones in this sample may be carry-over from other donors' samples. Each CDR3 is given with its conserved first and last residue. A D gene is named only where the DNA matches it firmly. Size is stated for part of the rows, as once, few or many counts, or as a class when the clone is expanded.

TRBD1,TRBJ1-6,15,TRBV9,NA,CASSGRQGLNSPLHF,TGTGCCAGCAGCGGTCGACAGGGCCTCAATTCACCCCTCCACTTT
TRBD2,TRBJ2-3,18,TRBV28,few,CASSPWTSGGAMTDTQYF,TGTGCCAGCAGTCCCTGGACTAGCGGGGGGGCGATGACAGATACGCAGTATTTT
NA,TRBJ2-1,12,TRBV13,few,CASSLLDRRQFF,TGTGCCAGCAGCTTACTTGACCGGAGGCAGTTCTTC
TRBD1,TRBJ2-7,15,TRBV2,few,CASRDTGQGSKEQYF,TGTGCCAGCAGAGACACGGGACAGGGTTCTAAAGAGCAGTACTTC
NA,TRBJ1-1,14,TRBV7-9,NA,CASSSGYLNTEAFF,TGTGCCAGCAGCTCGGGTTATTTGAACACTGAAGCTTTCTTT
TRBD1,TRBJ2-7,16,TRBV7-8,many,CASSLVTQTGENEQYF,TGTGCCAGCAGCTTAGTTACCCAGACAGGGGAAAACGAGCAGTACTTC
TRBD1,TRBJ1-1,13,TRBV19,NA,CASSGQGRTEAFF,TGTGCCAGTAGTGGACAGGGACGCACTGAAGCTTTCTTT
TRBD2,TRBJ2-7,15,TRBV2,NA,CASSEAGLAGYEQYF,TGTGCCAGCAGTGAAGCGGGCTTAGCGGGGTACGAGCAGTACTTC
NA,TRBJ1-2,15,TRBV27,NA,CASSLSGTANYGYTF,TGTGCCAGCAGTTTGTCCGGGACGGCGAACTATGGCTACACCTTC
TRBD1,TRBJ2-3,14,TRBV6-4,NA,CASRIQGARDTQYF,TGTGCCAGCAGGATACAGGGGGCAAGGGATACGCAGTATTTT
NA,TRBJ2-3,17,TRBV19,NA,CASTPPGMTGVADTQYF,TGTGCCAGTACCCCCCCCGGCATGACAGGTGTCGCAGATACGCAGTATTTT
TRBD2,TRBJ2-3,14,TRBV7-9,NA,CASTRTSESDTQYF,TGTGCCAGCACTAGGACTAGCGAATCAGATACGCAGTATTTT
NA,TRBJ2-5,17,TRBV5-6,NA,CASSLEKLQGGGETQYF,TGTGCCAGCAGCTTGGAGAAATTACAGGGCGGAGGTGAGACCCAGTACTTC
NA,TRBJ1-1,13,TRBV6-4,NA,CASSDYAGVEAFF,TGTGCCAGCAGTGACTACGCCGGGGTTGAAGCTTTCTTT
NA,TRBJ1-5,14,TRBV7-9,few,CASSHGPMDQPQHF,TGTGCCAGCAGCCACGGACCTATGGATCAGCCCCAGCATTTT
NA,TRBJ1-1,13,TRBV4-1,few,CASSQVQFGGAFF,TGCGCCAGCAGCCAAGTGCAATTCGGGGGAGCTTTCTTT
TRBD2,TRBJ2-1,14,TRBV6-2/TRBV6-3,many,CASSRSGGINEQFF,TGTGCCAGCAGTCGTAGCGGGGGGATCAATGAGCAGTTCTTC
TRBD2,TRBJ2-3,15,TRBV10-3,NA,CAISGAAGGTDTQYF,TGTGCCATCAGTGGTGCCGCGGGGGGCACAGATACGCAGTATTTT
NA,TRBJ2-3,15,TRBV11-2,NA,CASSSTPDPSDTQYF,TGTGCCAGCAGCTCAACACCAGACCCGTCAGATACGCAGTATTTT
TRBD2,TRBJ2-1,14,TRBV6-5,few,CASSYGLAWDEQFF,TGTGCCAGCAGCTACGGACTAGCCTGGGATGAGCAGTTCTTC
NA,TRBJ1-1,15,TRBV2,NA,CASPSSPQGWGEAFF,TGTGCCAGCCCCTCCTCCCCACAGGGATGGGGTGAAGCTTTCTTT
TRBD1,TRBJ2-5,16,TRBV2,NA,CASSLPPGTGEETQYF,TGTGCCAGCAGTCTACCTCCCGGGACAGGGGAAGAGACCCAGTACTTC
TRBD2,TRBJ2-2,16,TRBV6-2/TRBV6-3,NA,CTSRWTSGADTGELFF,TGTACCAGCAGATGGACTAGCGGAGCCGACACCGGGGAGCTGTTTTTT
TRBD2,TRBJ2-3,15,TRBV4-2,NA,CASTKFSGGTDTQYF,TGTGCCAGCACCAAATTTAGCGGGGGCACAGATACGCAGTATTTT
NA,TRBJ1-5,20,TRBV11-3,NA,CASSLVASGQRNQGNQPQHF,TGTGCCAGCAGCTTAGTGGCCTCGGGACAAAGGAACCAGGGCAATCAGCCCCAGCATTTT
NA,TRBJ1-1,13,TRBV19,few,CASSIKGHTEAFF,TGTGCCAGTAGTATAAAGGGGCACACTGAAGCTTTCTTT